This T cell receptor beta chain was sequenced in a study of blood T cell repertoires in COVID-19 (TCRdb year 2020). Background for the entire study: Samples from collaborators originated in the United States, Italy and Spain and spanned both the acute and convalescent phases of COVID-19. A freely available public database, intended as a resource for researchers studying the immune response to SARS-CoV-2, is where the repertoires were released. Sample metadata almost always included a de-identified subject ID, COVID-19 status, age in years and sex. Where HLA class I and class II types were available, the types were taken from metadata supplied by the sample provider, not from assay-based typing. The prospective study material was composed of cDNA or gDNA derived from T cells, B-cell-depleted T cells, or PBMCs. Deeply sampled blood TCRbeta repertoires from subjects exposed to, actively infected with, or recovered from COVID-19 were included in the dataset. Samples were obtained from the ongoing ImmuneRACE study (first 160 participants) and from approximately 1,200 subjects provided by 6 global collaborators. The paper as a whole reports these results and caveats: Clinical and demographic metadata were provided uncurated, with the amount varying by source and participant.

Reading from cysteine to phenylalanine, the CDR3 counts 15 amino acids. Of all the DNA, just the CDR3 is kept, 45 bases in frame from base 1. V loses 1 base at its end and J loses 6 bases; junction bases beyond the gene matches: 5. Taken from the germline V gene (reference sequence), the CDR1 and CDR2 loops are LGHDT and YNNKEL. As for this clone: Its antigen is still unknown. There are no base qualities to consult, and no much larger clone falls within one base.

Collaborating institutions collected whole blood in K2EDTA tubes following their own protocols. For TCRbeta analysis, collaborator samples were shipped as frozen whole blood, as isolated PBMCs, or as DNA extracted from either sample type. The immunoSEQ Assay, a bias-controlled multiplex PCR, was used to amplify TCRbeta CDR3 regions from genomic DNA. The source study handled its data this way. The number of nucleated cells in each sample was estimated by amplification of reference gene primers within the assay. To quantify the absolute abundance of each unique TCRbeta CDR3 rearrangement, sequence reads were collapsed and filtered. Productive Simpson clonality was computed per sample as the square root of Simpson's diversity index over productive rearrangements. This immuneACCESS table, as held by TCRdb, lists in-frame sequences with V and J called but not all clones. Of the missing ones, under half trace to an unresolved V gene in checked studies; the others have no known cause. V and J calls and clone size are copied from that table; D and trimming were computed from the DNA. The table for this sample lists 200,000 to 250,000 clones; roughly four fifths of them were counted only once. The ten largest clones represent just under 7.5% of the sample.

The sequencing input was peripheral blood. This clonotype was obtained from a woman aged 50 to 65 with acute or convalescent COVID-19. The sequence joins TRBV3-1 (or the pseudogene TRBV3-2) to TRBJ2-5; the junction holds 10 bases that match TRBD2. The DNA sequence follows: TGTGCCAGCAGCCAAGCTAGCGGGAGAGCGCAGACCCAGTACTTC. Its protein product is CASSQASGRAQTQYF.